This entry describes one T cell receptor (beta chain). This entry belongs to a study of blood T cell repertoires in COVID-19. Study background: The analysed material was cDNA or gDNA that came from T cells, B-cell-depleted T cells, or PBMCs.

Original data processing: Reference gene primer amplification yielded estimated nucleated cell counts. The protocol was immunoSEQ multiplex PCR, while the TCRdb copy is restricted to in-frame clones and leaves out a portion. The V and J calls and clone size were taken over from that table, and D and trimming were inferred from the DNA. The sample includes approximately 37,000 clones, about 88% seen only once; the top ten take 15% to 20%. Sequencing used peripheral blood. This TCR was sampled from a man in his fifties or sixties in a cohort sampled during active COVID-19.

The CDR3 reads CASRPMGRNQPQHF. CDR3 DNA sequence: TGTGCCAGCAGGCCAATGGGCCGTAATCAGCCCCAGCATTTT. The chain carries TRBV2 and TRBJ1-5, with D uncertain. The germline gives CDR1 SNHLY, CDR2 FYNNEI. V lost 6 bases and J 4 bases, leaving 13 bases between the germline ends. This CDR3 contains 14 residues.